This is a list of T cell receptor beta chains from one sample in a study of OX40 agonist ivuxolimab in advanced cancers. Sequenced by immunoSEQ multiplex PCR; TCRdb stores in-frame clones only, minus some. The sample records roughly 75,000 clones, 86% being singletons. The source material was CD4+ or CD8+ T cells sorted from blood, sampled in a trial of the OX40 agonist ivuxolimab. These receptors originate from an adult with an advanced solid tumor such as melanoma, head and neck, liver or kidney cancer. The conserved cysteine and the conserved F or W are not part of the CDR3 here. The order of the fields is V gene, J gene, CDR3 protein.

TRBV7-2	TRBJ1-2	ASSLGPSASGYT
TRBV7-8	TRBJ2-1	ASSLSTSGYNEQF
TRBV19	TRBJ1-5	ASSIGWGNQPQH
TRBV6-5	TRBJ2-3	ASSSTAERTDTQY
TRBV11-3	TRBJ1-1	ASSSFRDGNTEAF
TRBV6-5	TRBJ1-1	ASSYRRDITEAF
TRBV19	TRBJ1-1	ASSQRTARNTEAF
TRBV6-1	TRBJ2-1	ATQGRGVYNEQF
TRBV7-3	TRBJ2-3	ASSATSGRTTQY
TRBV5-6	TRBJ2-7	ASSLGTYYEQY
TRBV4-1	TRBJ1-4	ASSPSGQPNEKLF